The rows below give T cell receptor beta chains drawn from one sample of a study of T cells after yellow fever vaccination. TCRdb independently ran MiXCR on the 5' RACE reads; one entry per CDR3 protein. Among approximately 550,000 distinct CDR3 sequences listed, roughly 12% were seen once. Sample: PBMCs, taken on the day of the yellow fever booster vaccination. The receptors here all came from a man aged 25-45 years who received the YFV17D yellow fever vaccine. The CDR3 runs from the conserved cysteine through the conserved F or W. Fields, in order: CDR3 protein, CDR3 DNA, clone size, D gene, V gene, J gene. D genes are given only for firm matches. Where a row states a size, it is once, few, many or the class of an expanded clone; other rows omit it.

CDR3: CASSLAVFSGGGNEQFF
DNA: TGTGCCAGCAGCTTGGCGGTTTTCAGCGGTGGCGGCAATGAGCAGTTCTTC
size: -
D: -
V: TRBV5-6
J: TRBJ2-1

CDR3: CATGTDIYEQYF
DNA: TGTGCCACCGGAACCGATATCTACGAGCAGTACTTC
size: -
D: -
V: TRBV15
J: TRBJ2-7

CDR3: CASSVAGTDAETQYF
DNA: TGTGCCAGCAGCGTAGCCGGGACGGACGCGGAGACCCAGTACTTC
size: -
D: -
V: TRBV9
J: TRBJ2-5

CDR3: CASSPSGRAFNEQFF
DNA: TGTGCCAGCAGTCCTAGCGGGAGGGCCTTCAATGAGCAGTTCTTC
size: few
D: TRBD2
V: TRBV6-2/TRBV6-3
J: TRBJ2-1

CDR3: CASSLSADPANTGELFF
DNA: TGCGCCAGCAGCCTGTCGGCGGACCCTGCGAACACCGGGGAGCTGTTTTTT
size: -
D: -
V: TRBV5-1
J: TRBJ2-2

CDR3: CASRLAGAGDTQYF
DNA: TGTGCCAGCAGATTAGCGGGAGCGGGAGATACGCAGTATTTT
size: -
D: TRBD2
V: TRBV12-3/TRBV12-4
J: TRBJ2-3

CDR3: CASSPSGLVFYEQYF
DNA: TGTGCCAGCTCACCCTCGGGACTAGTATTCTACGAGCAGTACTTC
size: once
D: TRBD2
V: TRBV18
J: TRBJ2-7

CDR3: CASSFSGMYQEIQYF
DNA: TGTGCCAGCAGCTTTAGCGGAATGTACCAAGAGATCCAGTACTTC
size: -
D: -
V: TRBV7-2
J: TRBJ2-5

CDR3: CAVVGAGELFF
DNA: TGTGCCGTAGTGGGAGCCGGGGAGCTGTTTTTT
size: -
D: -
V: TRBV27
J: TRBJ2-2

CDR3: CASSWAGTGEQYF
DNA: TGTGCCAGCAGCTGGGCAGGGACAGGAGAGCAGTACTTC
size: -
D: TRBD1
V: TRBV7-6
J: TRBJ2-7

CDR3: CASSLKSGSGTDTQYF
DNA: TGTGCCAGCAGCTTAAAAAGCGGGAGCGGCACAGATACGCAGTATTTT
size: many
D: TRBD2
V: TRBV7-9
J: TRBJ2-3

CDR3: CASSLGGSSNKEQFF
DNA: TGCGCCAGCAGCTTGGGAGGCAGTAGTAATAAAGAGCAGTTCTTC
size: -
D: -
V: TRBV5-1
J: TRBJ2-1

CDR3: CASSSKPKATSANTDTQYF
DNA: TGTGCCAGCAGTTCCAAACCGAAAGCGACTAGCGCCAACACAGATACGCAGTATTTT
size: -
D: TRBD2
V: TRBV12-3/TRBV12-4
J: TRBJ2-3

CDR3: CASSTGLRADTQYF
DNA: TGTGCCAGCAGCACCGGCCTCCGCGCAGATACGCAGTATTTT
size: few
D: -
V: TRBV27
J: TRBJ2-3

CDR3: CASTHNTAYEQYF
DNA: TGTGCCAGCACCCATAACACCGCCTACGAGCAGTACTTC
size: -
D: -
V: TRBV6-6
J: TRBJ2-7

CDR3: CSAERTYGESQPQHF
DNA: TGCAGTGCGGAGCGAACATACGGCGAGAGTCAGCCCCAGCATTTT
size: -
D: -
V: TRBV20-1
J: TRBJ1-5

CDR3: CASSWTQGAGETQYF
DNA: TGCGCCAGCAGCTGGACACAGGGGGCTGGAGAGACCCAGTACTTC
size: -
D: TRBD1
V: TRBV5-1
J: TRBJ2-5

CDR3: CASSLAGGIEQYF
DNA: TGCGCCAGCAGCCTAGCGGGAGGGATCGAGCAGTACTTC
size: -
D: TRBD2
V: TRBV4-3
J: TRBJ2-7

CDR3: CASSLGASYNEQFF
DNA: TGTGCCAGCAGCTTGGGTGCAAGCTACAATGAGCAGTTCTTC
size: many
D: -
V: TRBV5-6
J: TRBJ2-1

CDR3: CASSPLQAGAREQYF
DNA: TGTGCCAGCAGTCCCCTTCAAGCGGGGGCGAGAGAGCAGTACTTC
size: few
D: TRBD2
V: TRBV27
J: TRBJ2-7

CDR3: CSARREVGSEFF
DNA: TGCAGTGCTAGGAGAGAGGTCGGTTCGGAGTTCTTC
size: many
D: -
V: TRBV20-1
J: TRBJ2-1

CDR3: CASSGSFRGRAGEQFF
DNA: TGTGCCAGCAGCGGCTCCTTTCGCGGGAGGGCGGGTGAGCAGTTCTTC
size: many
D: TRBD2
V: TRBV7-2
J: TRBJ2-1

CDR3: CAIRPGTSGTRDTQYF
DNA: TGTGCCATCAGACCCGGGACTAGCGGGACCCGAGATACGCAGTATTTT
size: few
D: TRBD2
V: TRBV10-3
J: TRBJ2-3

CDR3: CSATGTSGSTGELFF
DNA: TGCAGTGCCACCGGGACTAGCGGGAGCACCGGGGAGCTGTTTTTT
size: -
D: TRBD2
V: TRBV20-1
J: TRBJ2-2

CDR3: CASSQLAGANTGELFF
DNA: TGTGCCAGCAGCCAACTAGCGGGGGCGAACACCGGGGAGCTGTTTTTT
size: few
D: TRBD2
V: TRBV14
J: TRBJ2-2

CDR3: CASSFRGGIADTQYF
DNA: TGTGCCAGCAGTTTTCGGGGGGGGATAGCAGATACGCAGTATTTT
size: few
D: TRBD2
V: TRBV12-3/TRBV12-4
J: TRBJ2-3